This T cell receptor (beta chain) derives from a study of coeliac disease (dated by TCRdb to between 2021 and 2023). About the study as a whole: Each coeliac patient fell into one of three classes: newly diagnosed active disease, refractory coeliac disease type I, or disease kept under control by a gluten-free diet. Because high-resolution HLA typing was not available, biased TRBV7-2 usage was queried as a proof of principle. Next-generation sequencing of rearranged TRB and TRG CDR3 regions was applied to small intestinal lymphocyte fractions from coeliac and non-coeliac patients. The goal was to describe the TR repertoires of small intestinal T cells in active coeliac disease, in refractory type I coeliac disease, and in coeliac disease treated with a gluten-free diet. A total of about 30 patients were included in the full study, of whom roughly 22 had serologically confirmed coeliac disease and 8 were controls with non-small intestinal disorders. TRB sequencing was successfully performed on samples from 27 to 35 subjects, among which around 25 paired bulk unsorted intraepithelial and lamina propria cell samples were included.

Aliquots of 470,000 or so cells were frozen in DMSO/FBS in liquid nitrogen, and a single aliquot per fraction was used for sequencing. All 30 patients in the study underwent endoscopy and small intestinal biopsy. Lamina propria cells were released by collagenase digestion of the biopsy tissue left over after intraepithelial cell isolation. Genomic DNA was extracted from frozen unsorted cell fractions using the Qiagen DNeasy blood extraction kit. The CDR3 goes from the cysteine to the phenylalanine over 15 residues. Of the read, only the CDR3 DNA is kept; its 45 bases are in frame from base 1. V is pared back by 1 base and J by 7 bases, with 11 bases lying between the germline termini. In the germline V gene, CDR1 corresponds to SGHNT and CDR2 to YENEEA. Study-wide conclusions, independent of this receptor: Separating intraepithelial cells from lamina propria cells did not give high-purity fractions, so cross-contamination between the two compartments may have occurred. Published gliadin-specific TRB sequences were detected in 9 of 18 coeliac lamina propria samples but in only 1 of 6 controls. Lower clonality than in controls was observed in the TRB and TRG repertoires of active coeliac intraepithelial and lamina propria samples, suggesting that diverse T cells were recruited. In the authors' view, the approach was unsuitable for unbiased detection of gliadin-specific T cells, since gliadin-specific T cells are scarce and rarely shared between patients. TRB repertoires were largely private; most amino acid sequences were unique to one sample, and V-gene usage did not differ significantly by disease group.

A note on this clone: Its antigen remains unidentified. No quality values exist for individual bases; no much larger clone is one base distant.

The protocol used for the library was the immunoSEQ multiplex PCR assay. In a multiplexed PCR, the TR loci were amplified; reverse primers were designed against J gene segments, whereas forward primers were designed against V gene segments. Amplified CDR3 regions were sequenced on the Illumina HiSeq System. Under the source paper's analysis protocol: To strip out PCR and sequencing errors and collapse the data into unique sequences, a nearest-neighbour algorithm merged closely related reads. Each repertoire was summarised by clonality and by T cell density, with T cell density defined as TR molecules per amount of genomic DNA input. Public TRs were defined as CDR3 amino acid sequences in at least 80% of unsorted samples, then tested for differential abundance between coeliac and control samples. Every lamina propria sample was searched for matches to a list of about 230 published gliadin-specific TRB sequences. Differences in clonality and density between disease groups were tested by Kruskal-Wallis tests, followed by Dunn post-tests. Held by TCRdb, this immuneACCESS table contains in-frame sequences only and omits some clones. Under half of the omission traces to an unresolved V gene where checked; the cause of the rest is unknown. The V and J calls and clone size are taken from that table; D and trimming were inferred from the DNA. The table for this sample lists several thousand clones; around 68% of them were counted only once. Of the sample, 15% to 25% is held by the ten largest clones.

Sequencing was performed on lymphocytes from the gut lamina propria. This specimen's cell subset or site label, interpreted: lamina propria cell (LPC) fraction of small intestinal biopsy. In this chain, TRBV11-3 is recombined with TRBJ1-6, with TRBD1 perhaps the D gene, on 5 matching bases. The receptor's source is a man between 60 and 75 years old with celiac disease on a gluten-free diet. The bases are TGTGCCAGCAGCTTAGGTGCGGGGCTGAATTCACCCCTCCACTTT. Its protein product is CASSLGAGLNSPLHF.